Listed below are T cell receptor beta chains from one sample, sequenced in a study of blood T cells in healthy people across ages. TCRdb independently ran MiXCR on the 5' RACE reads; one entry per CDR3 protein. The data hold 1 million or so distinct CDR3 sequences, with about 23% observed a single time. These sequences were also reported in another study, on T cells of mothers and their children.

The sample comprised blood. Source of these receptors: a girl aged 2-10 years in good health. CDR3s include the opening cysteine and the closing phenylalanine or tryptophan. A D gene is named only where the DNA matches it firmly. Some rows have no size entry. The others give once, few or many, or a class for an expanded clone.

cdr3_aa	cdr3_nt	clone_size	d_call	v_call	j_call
CASSSRGGHETQYF	TGCGCCAGCAGCTCCCGCGGGGGACACGAGACCCAGTACTTC	-	-	TRBV5-1	TRBJ2-5
CASSLNEWDNEKLFF	TGTGCCAGCAGCTTAAATGAATGGGATAATGAAAAACTGTTTTTT	few	-	TRBV7-9	TRBJ1-4
CASSPVLAGGPYKGTQYF	TGTGCCAGCAGTCCAGTTTTAGCGGGAGGGCCTTATAAGGGGACCCAGTACTTC	-	TRBD2	TRBV27	TRBJ2-5
CASSLARDETQYF	TGTGCCAGCAGTTTAGCCCGAGACGAGACCCAGTACTTC	-	-	TRBV12-3/TRBV12-4	TRBJ2-5
CSVFRPLQETQYF	TGCAGCGTATTCCGGCCCCTCCAAGAGACCCAGTACTTC	-	-	TRBV29-1	TRBJ2-5
CSATGTSAIYEQYF	TGCAGTGCTACTGGGACTAGCGCGATATACGAGCAGTACTTC	-	TRBD2	TRBV20-1	TRBJ2-7
CASSLRKQETQYF	TGTGCCAGCAGTTTGCGGAAGCAAGAGACCCAGTACTTC	many	-	TRBV6-2/TRBV6-3	TRBJ2-5
CSVEGSLGEQYF	TGCAGCGTTGAAGGATCTTTGGGGGAGCAGTACTTC	few	-	TRBV29-1	TRBJ2-7
CASSQAGTDFYGYTF	TGTGCCAGCAGCCAAGCCGGGACAGACTTCTATGGCTACACCTTC	-	TRBD1	TRBV3-1	TRBJ1-2
CASSPVDSLQVKQFF	TGTGCCAGCAGCCCCGTCGACAGCTTACAAGTGAAGCAGTTCTTC	many	-	TRBV7-9	TRBJ2-1
CASSRGDRELAKNIQYF	TGCGCCAGCAGCAGAGGGGACAGGGAACTAGCCAAAAACATTCAGTACTTC	-	TRBD1	TRBV5-1	TRBJ2-4
CASSSTEGPQETQYF	TGTGCCAGCAGCTCGACCGAAGGACCACAAGAGACCCAGTACTTC	-	-	TRBV5-6	TRBJ2-5
CSLFVGGGTDTQYF	TGCAGTCTATTTGTAGGGGGGGGAACAGATACGCAGTATTTT	-	-	TRBV20-1	TRBJ2-3
CASSLEQEGYEQYF	TGCGCCAGCAGCTTGGAACAGGAAGGCTACGAGCAGTACTTC	-	-	TRBV5-1	TRBJ2-7
CASSPGTTNYGYTF	TGTGCCAGCAGTCCGGGGACAACCAACTATGGCTACACCTTC	-	-	TRBV28	TRBJ1-2
CASSSWLEGREAFF	TGTGCCAGCAGCTCCTGGTTGGAGGGCCGTGAAGCTTTCTTT	few	-	TRBV5-4	TRBJ1-1
CSAERGGYGYTF	TGCAGCGCCGAAAGGGGCGGCTATGGCTACACCTTC	few	-	TRBV29-1	TRBJ1-2
CATLSFSPTGFAEAFF	TGTGCCACCCTCTCATTCAGCCCAACAGGGTTCGCTGAAGCTTTCTTT	few	-	TRBV24-1	TRBJ1-1
CASSFPGLYEQYF	TGTGCCAGCAGCTTCCCGGGCCTCTACGAGCAGTACTTC	few	-	TRBV7-6	TRBJ2-7
CASSEWAGANEQYF	TGTGCCAGCAGTGAATGGGCCGGGGCGAACGAGCAGTACTTC	few	-	TRBV25-1	TRBJ2-7
CSAERGGPTIQYF	TGCAGTGCTGAGAGAGGGGGGCCTACAATCCAGTACTTC	few	-	TRBV20-1	TRBJ2-5
CASSFGDLGQGFDEQFF	TGCGCCAGCAGCTTCGGGGATTTGGGGCAGGGCTTCGATGAGCAGTTCTTC	-	-	TRBV5-1	TRBJ2-1
CSADGRGSYEQYF	TGCAGTGCTGATGGGAGGGGCTCCTACGAGCAGTACTTC	-	TRBD2	TRBV20-1	TRBJ2-7
CASSVSGHTCTDTQYF	TGTGCCAGCAGCGTATCTGGCCACACGTGCACAGATACGCAGTATTTT	-	-	TRBV9	TRBJ2-3
CASSRDRAHEKLFF	TGTGCCAGCAGCCGCGACAGGGCTCATGAAAAACTGTTTTTT	-	TRBD1	TRBV7-9	TRBJ1-4
CASSLRGRATEAFF	TGTGCCAGCAGTTTAAGGGGGAGAGCTACTGAAGCTTTCTTT	-	-	TRBV28	TRBJ1-1
CSARDLASGDGEQYF	TGCAGTGCTAGAGATCTAGCCAGCGGGGACGGCGAGCAGTACTTC	few	TRBD2	TRBV20-1	TRBJ2-7
CASSTTPGQGSKEQFF	TGTGCCAGCAGTACTACACCGGGACAGGGGAGTAAGGAGCAGTTCTTC	-	TRBD1	TRBV6-1	TRBJ2-1
CASSAITGELFF	TGTGCCAGCAGCGCGATCACCGGGGAGCTGTTTTTT	-	-	TRBV9	TRBJ2-2
CASSPPQFNEQFF	TGTGCCAGCAGCCCCCCCCAATTTAATGAGCAGTTCTTC	-	-	TRBV11-2	TRBJ2-1
CASSEGTTGRDTQYF	TGTGCCAGCAGTGAAGGGACAACGGGGAGAGATACGCAGTATTTT	-	-	TRBV2	TRBJ2-3
CASSPKGSLYEQYF	TGTGCCAGCAGCCCTAAGGGGTCCTTATACGAGCAGTACTTC	many	-	TRBV4-2	TRBJ2-7
CASSIQGVGEAFF	TGTGCCAGCAGTATACAGGGAGTGGGTGAAGCTTTCTTT	few	-	TRBV7-9	TRBJ1-1
CATSDLQRHGGTYNEQFF	TGTGCCACCAGTGATTTGCAAAGGCACGGGGGGACCTACAATGAGCAGTTCTTC	-	TRBD2	TRBV24-1	TRBJ2-1
CASSSPGHGDYEQYF	TGTGCCAGCAGCTCCCCGGGACACGGGGACTACGAGCAGTACTTC	-	-	TRBV7-9	TRBJ2-7
CASSDRTRYSGNTIYF	TGTGCCAGCAGCGATCGGACAAGATACTCTGGAAACACCATATATTTT	few	-	TRBV7-9	TRBJ1-3
CASSYGMSDIQYF	TGTGCCAGCAGCTATGGGATGAGCGACATTCAGTACTTC	-	-	TRBV6-6	TRBJ2-4
CASSWDSRRTNYGYTF	TGTGCCAGCAGCTGGGACAGCAGAAGGACAAACTATGGCTACACCTTC	few	TRBD1	TRBV11-2	TRBJ1-2
CSVARAAPSYNEQFF	TGCAGCGTCGCGCGAGCGGCCCCCTCCTACAATGAGCAGTTCTTC	-	-	TRBV29-1	TRBJ2-1